This is a list of T cell receptor beta chains from one sample in a study of cytotoxic CD8 clonotypes in ibrutinib-treated CLL. Assay used: immunoSEQ multiplex PCR; TCRdb lists only in-frame clones, some missing. Of 300,000 to 400,000 clones in the sample, roughly 67% were seen once. The starting material was PBMCs, obtained after 36 months of ibrutinib treatment. The receptors were gathered from a human donor with chronic lymphocytic leukemia. Both conserved end residues are trimmed from each CDR3.

cdr3_aa j_call v_call
ASSDAGVETQY TRBJ2-5 TRBV5-1
SVVRGPSYNEQF TRBJ2-1 TRBV29-1
ASSVDSIQGLRTEAF TRBJ1-1 TRBV9
ASSPITIGEQF TRBJ2-1 TRBV18
ATRGRGDEQF TRBJ2-1 TRBV19
ASAGSGDSGYT TRBJ1-2 TRBV6-6
SVEEGTRVRT TRBJ1-2 TRBV29-1
ASSPRGSGANVLT TRBJ2-6 TRBV7-9
ASSYFTGELF TRBJ2-2 TRBV7-9
ASSSPRVTGHSGANVLT TRBJ2-6 TRBV11-2
ASSSPRGTQY TRBJ2-5 TRBV5-6
ASSLDVDTQY TRBJ2-3 TRBV5-1
ASSLAGFGEKLF TRBJ1-4 TRBV5-1
ASSPGQDYEQY TRBJ2-7 TRBV4-1
ASSGTVVAEAF TRBJ1-1 TRBV28
SAGWGWTEAF TRBJ1-1 TRBV29-1
ASSLARGALNQPQH TRBJ1-5 TRBV5-6
ATSSSQAPFNQPQH TRBJ1-5 TRBV15
SAIGSEQF TRBJ2-1 TRBV20-1
AISEGGQGDTQY TRBJ2-3 TRBV10-3
ASRRLAPYEQY TRBJ2-7 TRBV6-1
ASSLMGVGEAF TRBJ1-1 TRBV7-3
ASSGNRVPTEAF TRBJ1-1 TRBV27
ASSLAASYEQY TRBJ2-7 TRBV7-2
ASGGVVSEEKLF TRBJ1-4 TRBV2
ASSASGNSYNEQF TRBJ2-1 TRBV9
ASRLARYSNQPQH TRBJ1-5 TRBV12-2
ASSQTARGLYNEQF TRBJ2-1 TRBV14
ASSLEWGQGSYSPLH TRBJ1-6 TRBV7-9
SVLENTEAF TRBJ1-1 TRBV29-1
ASSLGTGFGYEQY TRBJ2-7 TRBV7-6
ASSQEGSARLTPNNEQF TRBJ2-1 TRBV4-2
SVEKGQGETQY TRBJ2-5 TRBV29-1
ASSQDPPGGAISYEQY TRBJ2-7 TRBV4-1
ASSESRQGVLWY TRBJ2-3 TRBV10-1
ANSGGNTGELF TRBJ2-2 TRBV2